This passage covers 22 T cell receptor beta chains from one sample sequenced in a study of OX40 agonist ivuxolimab in advanced cancers. Repertoires were generated with immunoSEQ multiplex PCR, while TCRdb's copy carries only in-frame clones and drops some. Of about 12,000 clones listed, roughly 77% were seen once; the top ten hold 11% to 15%. The sample in question was CD4+ or CD8+ T cells sorted from blood, obtained in a trial of the OX40 agonist ivuxolimab. The receptors were gathered from an adult with an advanced solid tumor such as melanoma, head and neck, liver or kidney cancer.

This clone was counted a few times. The rearrangement links TRBV6-1 to TRBJ2-3; D perhaps matches TRBD2 (6 bases). This CDR3 is built from 15 residues. Trimming took 6 bases from V and 0 from J, leaving 13 bases between them. CDR1 and CDR2 from the germline V gene are MNHNS and SASEGT. The CDR3 DNA follows: TGTGCCAGCAGAAGGAGGGACTCTAGCACAGATACGCAGTATTTT. Amino acid sequence: CASRRRDSSTDTQYF.

The V and J genes are TRBV6-6 and TRBJ1-5, with D perhaps matching TRBD1 (5 bases). The CDR3 length is 13 residues. Trimming cost V 2 bases and J 5 bases, with 7 bases left between them. Germline CDR1 and CDR2: MNHNY and SVGAGI (reference sequence). The CDR3 DNA sequence: TGTGCCAGCAGTTACGTCAGGGATCAGCCCCAGCATTTT. It is translated as CASSYVRDQPQHF.

The V and J genes are TRBV7-9 and TRBJ2-7; no clear D gene. Germline CDR1 SEHNR, CDR2 FQNEAQ (reference sequence). The V end lost 4 bases, the J end lost 0 bases, and 13 bases lay between the germline ends. The length of the CDR3 is 15 residues. CDR3 nucleotide sequence: TGTGCCAGCAGCTCCTCGGACCATAGCTCCTACGAGCAGTACTTC. Protein sequence: CASSSSDHSSYEQYF.

DNA of the CDR3: TGTGCCAGCAGCCTGGGCGGGGGAAGCAATCAGCCCCAGCATTTT. It is translated as CASSLGGGSNQPQHF. The chain combines TRBV7-2 with TRBJ1-5; tentative D call: TRBD1 (5 bases). This CDR3 comprises 15 residues. V was clipped by 5 bases and J by 1 base, with 12 bases between them. Germline V CDR1 and CDR2: SGHTA, FQGNSA.

This clone is classed as medium-sized. The J gene is TRBJ1-4, the V gene TRBV6-5, with D maybe TRBD1 (5 bases). Trimming removed 0 bases at V and 10 bases at J, with 9 bases between. This CDR3 is built from 13 residues. Germline lookup yields CDR1 MNHEY and CDR2 SVGAGI. The CDR3 nucleotides are TGTGCCAGCAGTTACTCGAGTGGGGGAAAACTGTTTTTT. Its translation is CASSYSSGGKLFF.

The gene calls are TRBV13 and TRBJ1-5; D gene unclear. The CDR3 consists of 12 residues. V gave up 0 bases and J gave up 6 bases, with 3 bases separating them. The germline gives CDR1 PRHDT, CDR2 FYEKMQ (reference sequence). For the CDR3, the DNA is TGTGCCAGCAGCTTAGGGGGTCAGCCCCAGCATTTT. Translating it yields CASSLGGQPQHF.

V is TRBV28 and J is TRBJ1-2; D is unresolved. The CDR3 loop spans 14 amino acids. Germline values: CDR1 MDHEN, CDR2 SYDVKM. V was cut by 3 bases and J by 2 bases, with 10 bases left in between. The DNA of the CDR3 is TGTGCCAGCAGTTTGCGGGCGCCCAACTATGGCTACACCTTC. Its protein is CASSLRAPNYGYTF.

The chain has TRBV5-4 and TRBJ2-3, with 12 bases aligning to TRBD2. V was pared by 4 bases and J by 6 bases, with 6 bases of the junction left unmatched. This CDR3 is built from 15 residues. The germline gives CDR1 SGHNT, CDR2 YYREEE (reference sequence). CDR3 protein: CASSQGLAGSDTQYF. In nucleotides, the CDR3 is TGTGCCAGCAGCCAGGGACTAGCGGGTTCCGATACGCAGTATTTT.

This clone was picked up one time. The chain employs TRBV19 and TRBJ1-1; D remains ambiguous. Deletions cut 10 bases from V and 5 bases from J, with 14 bases between. The CDR3 length is 12 residues. CDR1 LNHDA and CDR2 SQIVND come from the germline V gene (reference sequence). This chain's CDR3 is CATRASGTEAFF. The CDR3 region has the DNA TGTGCCACGAGGGCATCGGGGACTGAAGCTTTCTTT.

The V gene is TRBV6-5, the J gene TRBJ2-1, with D possibly matching TRBD1 (5 bases). The CDR3 runs 16 residues. Trimming took 4 bases from V and 4 from J, leaving 17 bases between them. From germline, CDR1 is MNHEY and CDR2 SVGAGI. CDR3 bases: TGTGCCAGCAGTTTATCAGTGTACAGGAATTACAATGAGCAGTTCTTC. This encodes CASSLSVYRNYNEQFF.

In this sample, this clone turned up once. The V gene is TRBV23-1, the J gene TRBJ2-3; 11 positions agree with TRBD1. Being an ORF, TRBV23-1 has a function that is uncertain. The V segment lost 7 bases and the J segment 9 bases; nucleotides outside the gene matches: 3. The CDR3 has 12 residues. In nucleotides, the CDR3 is TGCGCCAGCAAGGGGGACAGGGGGACGCAGTATTTT. Translating gives CASKGDRGTQYF.

Here the CDR3 reads CASRITQGDTGELFF. CDR3 DNA: TGTGCCAGCAGGATTACACAGGGGGACACCGGGGAGCTGTTTTTT. This chain links TRBV6-5 with TRBJ2-2; 8 bases are shared with TRBD1. The CDR3 sequence is 15 residues long. CDR1 and CDR2 (germline): MNHEY, SVGAGI. J gave up 3 bases and V 6 bases, and 6 bases lay outside the gene matches.

The chain carries TRBV19 and TRBJ2-1, with TRBD2 matching 9 bases. The V gene end was trimmed by 2 bases and the J gene end by 8 bases; junction bases not matched to a gene: 13. From germline, CDR1 is LNHDA and CDR2 SQIVND (reference sequence). This CDR3 is built from 17 residues. The CDR3 nucleotides are TGTGCCAGTAGTATACTAGCGGGGTCCCCTCATTTGGATGAGCAGTTCTTC. This translates into CASSILAGSPHLDEQFF.

This chain links TRBV27 with TRBJ2-2; D is uncertain. The V end was cut by 4 bases, the J end by 0 bases, with 3 bases between. The CDR3 consists of 13 residues. Per the germline V gene, CDR1 is MNHEY and CDR2 is SMNVEV (reference sequence). The CDR3 loop reads CASSYTNTGELFF. The CDR3 DNA sequence: TGTGCCAGCAGTTACACGAACACCGGGGAGCTGTTTTTT.

J is TRBJ2-7 and V is TRBV27; the D is unclear. V shed 5 bases and J shed 0 bases, with 14 bases lying between them. The CDR3 is 15 residues long. The V gene's germline CDR1 is MNHEY and CDR2 SMNVEV (reference sequence). The CDR3 here is CASSSRRGYSYEQYF. The CDR3 bases are TGTGCCAGCAGTAGTCGGCGCGGCTACTCCTACGAGCAGTACTTC.

The chain is built from TRBV27 and TRBJ2-1; D is uncertain. Germline values: CDR1 MNHEY, CDR2 SMNVEV (reference sequence). The CDR3 loop spans 12 amino acids. Trimming cost V 6 bases and J 5 bases, with 8 bases left between them. The CDR3 coding sequence is TGTGCCAGCAGACGACTTCACAATGAGCAGTTCTTC. Translation gives CASRRLHNEQFF.

Relative to its sample, this clone is large (0.1 to 1%). The chain joins TRBV14 to TRBJ2-1; D is unresolved. The CDR3 is made up of 17 amino acids. CDR1 is SGHDN, CDR2 FVKESK, per germline. V was pared by 5 bases and J by 2 bases, with 19 bases between. CDR3 nucleotides: TGTGCCAGCAGCACCCGTGCTGATACGAGCCCCTACAATGAGCAGTTCTTC. Protein: CASSTRADTSPYNEQFF.

This rearrangement joins TRBV28 to TRBJ2-2; 9 bases map to TRBD2. In germline, CDR1 is MDHEN, CDR2 SYDVKM. This CDR3 has 18 amino acids. V lost 3 bases and J lost 1; bases outside the gene matches: 9. The CDR3 nucleotides are TGTGCCAGCAGTTTCCCGGCTAGCGGGGCATGGAACACCGGGGAGCTGTTTTTT. It yields the protein CASSFPASGAWNTGELFF.

The V call is TRBV7-6, the J call TRBJ2-1; maybe TRBD1 (6 bases). CDR3 length: 15 amino acids. Germline V lookup: CDR1 SGHVS, CDR2 FNYEAQ. Deletions cut 3 bases from V and 0 bases from J, with 9 bases between. CDR3 amino acids: CASSFRDNSYNEQFF. The CDR3 coding sequence is TGTGCCAGCAGCTTCCGGGACAACTCCTACAATGAGCAGTTCTTC.

The chain is built from TRBV27 and TRBJ2-7; 9 nucleotides agree with TRBD1. The CDR3 totals 14 residues. The germline CDR1 and CDR2 sequences are MNHEY and SMNVEV (reference sequence). V lost 7 bases to trimming and J lost 2 bases; unmatched junction nucleotides: 6. The CDR3 DNA reads TGTGCCAGCACCCCTTGGACAGGGGCCTACGAGCAGTACTTC. Encoded protein: CASTPWTGAYEQYF.

The V and J genes are TRBV19 and TRBJ1-1; D unclear. The CDR3 is 14 residues long. The germline gives CDR1 LNHDA, CDR2 SQIVND (reference sequence). Trimming stripped 5 bases from V and 0 bases from J, with 10 bases between. DNA of the CDR3: TGTGCCAGTAGTGCCTCCCGTCTGAACACTGAAGCTTTCTTT. The encoded protein is CASSASRLNTEAFF.

The V call is TRBV15, the J call TRBJ2-3, with 11 bases that match TRBD2. Trimming removed 5 bases from V and 4 bases from J; junction bases left unmatched: 8. The CDR3 has 16 amino acids. Per germline, CDR1 LNHNV and CDR2 YYDKDF (reference sequence). CDR3 nucleotides: TGTGCCACCAGCGGCCCACTAGCGGGAGATCCAGATACGCAGTATTTT. Protein product: CATSGPLAGDPDTQYF.